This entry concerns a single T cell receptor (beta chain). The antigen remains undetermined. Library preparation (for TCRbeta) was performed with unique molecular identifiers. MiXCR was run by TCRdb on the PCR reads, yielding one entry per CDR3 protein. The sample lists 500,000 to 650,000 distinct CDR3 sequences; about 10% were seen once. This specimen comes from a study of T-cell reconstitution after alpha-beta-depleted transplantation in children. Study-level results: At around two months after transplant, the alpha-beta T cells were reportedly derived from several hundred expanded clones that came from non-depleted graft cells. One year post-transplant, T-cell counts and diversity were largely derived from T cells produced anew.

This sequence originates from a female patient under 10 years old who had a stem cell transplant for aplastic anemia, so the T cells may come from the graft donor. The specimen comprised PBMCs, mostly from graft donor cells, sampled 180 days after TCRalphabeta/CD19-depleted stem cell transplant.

The CDR3 loop reads CASSSMADISGSTQETQYF. The CDR3 region has the DNA TGTGCCAGCAGTTCGATGGCAGATATTAGCGGGAGTACCCAAGAGACCCAGTACTTC. The chain joins TRBV6-5 to TRBJ2-5; 9 bases agree with TRBD2. Germline V lookup: CDR1 MNHEY, CDR2 SVGAGI. Losses at the gene ends were 4 bases for V and 1 base for J; bases not matched to a gene: 16. The CDR3 runs to 19 residues.